The next 31 T cell receptor beta chains were all read from a single sample in a study of CD8+CD57+ T cells in acquired aplastic anemia. The study profiled TCR beta VDJ and CDR3 using genomic DNA as template. TCRdb analysed the reads with MiXCR anew, one entry per CDR3 protein. Of around 150,000 distinct CDR3 sequences in the sample, 41% were seen once. The sequencing sample was made of sorted CD4+, CD8+, or CD8+CD57+ T cells (not recorded which) from PBMCs. The source is a human donor in good health, serving as a control.

This clonotype was recorded only once. The final CDR3 position lacks the conserved phenylalanine or tryptophan, pointing to a likely read error. It is unclear where the CDR3 begins or ends on the DNA, so no DNA is shown, and the CDR3 is as TCRdb lists it. This chain's CDR3 is CAISGGTGPGNTIYL. V and J are TRBV10-3 and TRBJ1-3; TRBD1, the D gene given by the table, was not confirmed from the DNA. From its first to its last residue, the CDR3 has 15 amino acids. CDR1 ENHRY and CDR2 SYGVKD come from the germline V gene.

The chain couples TRBV6-1 to TRBJ1-3; no definite D call. Trimming cost V 6 bases and J 3 bases, with 6 bases left between them. The CDR3 is 12 amino acids. Per the germline V gene, CDR1 is MNHNS and CDR2 is SASEGT. The CDR3 DNA is TGTGCCAGCAGCGGGGTTGGAAACACCATATATTTT. As protein: CASSGVGNTIYF.

V gene TRBV6-1 combines with J gene TRBJ2-7, with TRBD1 identical over 9 bases. Germline trimming cut 7 bases from V and 4 bases from J; bases unmatched to any gene: 11. Germline V gene data show CDR1 as MNHNS and CDR2 as SASEGT. This CDR3 contains 15 residues. The CDR3 coding sequence is TGTGCCAGCACCAAAATGGACAGGGGTTCATACGAGCAGTACTTC. Its protein is CASTKMDRGSYEQYF.

There are many counts of this clonotype. V is TRBV7-9 and J is TRBJ1-6; D gene uncertain. Trimming removed 1 base at V and 7 bases at J, with 17 bases between. Germline values: CDR1 SEHNR, CDR2 FQNEAQ (reference sequence). The length of the CDR3 is 17 residues. The CDR3 DNA is TGTGCCAGCAGCTTAGACCATCCGGGGAGGAAGAATTCACCCCTCCACTTT. Protein: CASSLDHPGRKNSPLHF.

This clonotype was seen a few times. This chain uses TRBV10-3 with TRBJ1-2; possibly TRBD1 for D (5 bases). CDR3 size: 14 residues. Between the trimmed V and J ends, which lost 7 bases and 6 bases, there was a span of 18 bases. Germline V CDR1 and CDR2: ENHRY, SYGVKD. The CDR3 sequence: CAITSVTGGNGYTF. The CDR3 nucleotides read TGTGCCATCACTTCCGTAACGGGGGGGAATGGCTACACCTTC.

The sample holds many counts of this clonotype. The chain carries TRBV27 and TRBJ2-7; the D is unclear. In germline, CDR1 is MNHEY, CDR2 SMNVEV (reference sequence). The CDR3 extends over 10 amino acids. Trimming shortened V by 4 bases and J by 4 bases, and 2 bases separated the two germline ends. The DNA of the CDR3 is TGTGCCAGCAGTTGGTACGAGCAGTACTTC. This sequence encodes CASSWYEQYF.

A remark on this clonotype: This could be a read error, since a much larger clone is one nucleotide away. The chain uses TRBV6-1 and TRBJ1-2; D ambiguous. The germline gives CDR1 MNHNS, CDR2 SASEGT. The CDR3 has 14 amino acids. In DNA, the CDR3 is TGTGCGAGCGAGGTACCTGTTTGGAACTATGGCTACACCTTC. Translation gives CASEVPVWNYGYTF.

The table lists this clonotype with many counts. The chain has TRBV12-3 or TRBV12-4 and TRBJ2-7, with 7 positions matching TRBD1. Trimming took 6 bases from V and 6 from J; bases not matched to a gene: 2. The CDR3 covers 11 residues. The CDR3 DNA is TGTGCCAGCAGACAGGGGTTCGAGCAGTACTTC. Protein product: CASRQGFEQYF.

This chain uses TRBV5-6 with TRBJ1-2; D perhaps matches TRBD1 (6 bases). Trimming removed 1 base at V and 4 bases at J, with 11 bases between. This CDR3 comprises 14 residues. CDR1 SGHDT and CDR2 YYEEEE come from the germline V gene. CDR3 bases: TGTGCCAGCAGCTTGCAGGGGAAGGGCTATGGCTACACCTTC. It yields the protein CASSLQGKGYGYTF.

This clonotype was recorded many times. The chain links TRBV19 to TRBJ2-1, with 11 nucleotides matching TRBD2. The germline gives CDR1 LNHDA, CDR2 SQIVND (reference sequence). The CDR3 sequence is 16 residues long. The V gene end was trimmed by 2 bases and the J gene end by 9 bases; junction bases not matched to a gene: 9. CDR3 region: CASSIFLAGGMAEQFF. The DNA of the CDR3 is TGTGCCAGTAGTATATTCCTAGCGGGAGGAATGGCTGAGCAGTTCTTC.

V gene TRBV6-1 combines with J gene TRBJ2-1; D perhaps matches TRBD2 (5 bases). Germline CDR1 and CDR2: MNHNS and SASEGT. The CDR3 totals 15 residues. Trimming took 2 bases from V and 0 from J, leaving 8 bases between them. This CDR3 is CASSEQDFSYNEQFF. CDR3 in DNA: TGTGCCAGCAGTGAACAGGACTTCTCCTACAATGAGCAGTTCTTC.

As regards this clonotype: Being one base from a much bigger clone, this may be a read error. The chain combines TRBV5-1 with TRBJ2-7, with 10 positions matching TRBD2. CDR3 size: 14 residues. CDR1 is SGHRS and CDR2 is YFSETQ in the germline V gene. V lost 4 bases, J lost 7 bases, and 8 bases stayed unmatched. The chain's CDR3 is CASSPGQRGGEQYF. For the CDR3, the DNA is TGCGCCAGCAGCCCGGGACAGCGGGGGGGTGAGCAGTACTTC.

This clonotype was seen many times. This chain links TRBV12-3 or TRBV12-4 with TRBJ1-2; D remains ambiguous. This CDR3 is 16 amino acids long. V dropped 7 bases and J dropped 1 base, with 19 bases sitting between them. CDR3 amino acids: CASTSLGRSYNYGYTF. The CDR3 DNA reads as TGTGCCAGCACTTCCTTAGGGCGGTCTTATAACTATGGCTACACCTTC.

At least ten counts were recorded for this clonotype. The chain carries TRBV12-3 or TRBV12-4 and TRBJ1-5; unclear D gene. V shed 3 bases and J shed 0 bases, with 12 bases lying between them. This CDR3 is 16 amino acids long. For the CDR3, the DNA is TGTGCCAGCAGTTTCGCCGGACTGAATAGCAATCAGCCCCAGCATTTT. Translated, it gives CASSFAGLNSNQPQHF.

This clonotype was seen at least ten times. The chain is built from TRBV6-5 and TRBJ1-5; D perhaps matches TRBD1 (5 bases). Germline V lookup: CDR1 MNHEY, CDR2 SVGAGI. V gave up 5 bases and J gave up 5 bases, with 16 bases separating them. CDR3 length: 15 residues. The CDR3 region has the DNA TGTGCCAGCAGTCGGTCCGGGACGTATTATCAGCCCCAGCATTTT. It yields the protein CASSRSGTYYQPQHF.

The rearrangement joins TRBV27 to TRBJ2-2; TRBD1 agrees at 7 bases. V lost 7 bases and J lost 3; bases outside the gene matches: 5. There are 14 residues in the CDR3. The V gene's germline CDR1 is MNHEY and CDR2 SMNVEV (reference sequence). CDR3 region: CASKTGPYTGELFF. DNA for the CDR3: TGTGCCAGCAAGACAGGGCCTTACACCGGGGAGCTGTTTTTT.

This clonotype was detected ten times or more. V is TRBV19 and J is TRBJ1-2; 8 bases fit TRBD1. With V trimmed by 5 bases and J by 5 bases, 10 bases remained unmatched. Germline loops: CDR1 LNHDA, CDR2 SQIVND (reference sequence). The CDR3 contains 15 residues. CDR3 nucleotide sequence: TGTGCCAGTAGTGAAGACAGGGGTTTGCTTTATGGCTACACCTTC. Amino acid sequence: CASSEDRGLLYGYTF.

As concerns this clonotype: Just one base apart from a much larger clone, this may be a read error. The chain joins TRBV20-1 to TRBJ2-1; 12 bases line up with TRBD2. CDR3 length equals 14 residues. Looked up from germline, CDR1 is DFQATT and CDR2 is SNEGSKA (reference sequence). Unmatched junction bases numbered 3, after V lost 2 bases and J lost 7 bases. CDR3 region: CSARLAGGINEQFF. The CDR3 region has the DNA TGCAGTGCTAGACTAGCGGGGGGGATTAATGAGCAGTTCTTC.

This clonotype was seen repeatedly, ten times or more. V gene TRBV12-3 or TRBV12-4 combines with J gene TRBJ1-1, with 7 bases aligning to TRBD1. CDR3 length: 14 residues. The ends lost 5 bases at V and 0 bases at J; junction bases unmatched: 3. The CDR3 coding sequence is TGTGCCAGCAGTCAGACAGGGCTGAACACTGAAGCTTTCTTT. The encoded protein is CASSQTGLNTEAFF.

This clonotype was recorded at least ten times. The chain carries TRBV5-4 and TRBJ1-1; no reliable D call. The ends were cut back, 5 bases at V and 1 base at J, with 9 bases in the middle. From germline, CDR1 is SGHNT and CDR2 YYREEE (reference sequence). CDR3 size: 13 residues. CDR3 coding DNA: TGTGCCAGCAGATCTCGGTCGAACACTGAAGCTTTCTTT. It yields the protein CASRSRSNTEAFF.

This clonotype was recorded at least ten times. The chain couples TRBV27 to TRBJ1-6; TRBD1 matches 9 bases. The length of the CDR3 is 13 residues. The V gene end was trimmed by 5 bases and the J gene end by 10 bases; junction bases not matched to a gene: 3. Per germline, CDR1 MNHEY and CDR2 SMNVEV (reference sequence). CDR3 region: CASSNRGRSPLHF. The CDR3 DNA is TGTGCCAGCAGTAACAGGGGGCGGTCACCCCTCCACTTT.

V and J are TRBV6-5 and TRBJ1-4; 9 positions agree with TRBD1. V gave up 5 bases and J gave up 7 bases; unmatched junction bases: 5. Germline assignment: CDR1 MNHEY and CDR2 SVGAGI. CDR3 length equals 14 residues. This CDR3 reads CASSQTGGFEKLFF. The CDR3 bases are TGTGCCAGCAGTCAAACAGGGGGCTTTGAAAAACTGTTTTTT.

This clonotype was recorded only once. A much larger clone lies a single base off, so this may be a read error. The chain joins TRBV5-1 to TRBJ2-2; D might be TRBD1 or TRBD2, each matching 5 bases. Per the germline V gene, CDR1 is SGHRS and CDR2 is YFSETQ. This CDR3 is built from 15 residues. CDR3 sequence reads: CASGLTGLDTGELFF. DNA for the CDR3: TGCGCCAGCGGCTTGACGGGGCTGGACACCGGGGAGCTGTTTTTT. The full variable domain, rest sourced from reference TRBV5-1 and TRBJ2-2, is KAGVTQTPRYLIKTRGQQVTLSCSPISGHRSVSWYQQTPGQGLQFLFEYFSETQRNKGNFPGRFSGRQFSNSRSEMNVSTLELGDSALYLCASGLTGLDTGELFFGEGSRLTVL.

The CDR3: CASSVVAGELFF. The DNA of the CDR3 is TGTGCCAGCAGCGTAGTAGCCGGGGAGCTGTTTTTT. V gene TRBV9 combines with J gene TRBJ2-2, with D unresolved. The CDR3 has 12 amino acids. The germline CDR1 and CDR2 sequences are SGDLS and YYNGEE. With 0 bases removed from V and 6 bases from J, the gap between germline ends came to 3 bases.

This clonotype was detected once. This sequence joins TRBV19 and TRBJ1-2; the match to TRBD1 covers 12 bases. Germline CDR1 is LNHDA and CDR2 is SQIVND (reference sequence). The length of the CDR3 is 15 residues. V was pared by 5 bases and J by 6 bases, with 7 bases of the junction left unmatched. CDR3 sequence (DNA): TGTGCCAGTAGTCCGGGACAGGGGGCGTATGATGGCTACACCTTC. Its translation is CASSPGQGAYDGYTF.

Ten or more counts support this clonotype. The chain has TRBV4-2 and TRBJ1-5; tentative D call: TRBD1 (6 bases). Per germline, CDR1 LGHNA and CDR2 YNFKEQ. Trimming stripped 2 bases from V and 3 bases from J, with 11 bases between. The CDR3 is made up of 15 amino acids. CDR3 residues: CASSQSHRDNQPQHF. The CDR3 DNA is TGTGCCAGCAGCCAATCCCACAGGGACAATCAGCCCCAGCATTTT.

The rearrangement joins TRBV15 to TRBJ2-5; the D gene is possibly TRBD1 (6 bases). The CDR3 contains 15 residues. CDR1 and CDR2 from the germline V gene are LNHNV and YYDKDF (reference sequence). Trimming removed 5 bases at V and 1 base at J, with 14 bases between. CDR3 in DNA: TGTGCCACCAGCGGAACAGGGATTGGCCAAGAGACCCAGTACTTC. It yields the protein CATSGTGIGQETQYF.

This clonotype has ten or more counts. The genes are TRBV7-9 and TRBJ2-7; tentative D call: TRBD1 (5 bases). Trimming took off 3 bases at V and 6 bases at J, with 9 bases between the two ends. CDR1 is SEHNR, CDR2 FQNEAQ, per germline (reference sequence). The CDR3 covers 12 residues. CDR3 DNA: TGTGCCAGCAGCTTCAGGGTCATCGAGCAGTACTTC. It codes for CASSFRVIEQYF.

Turning to this clonotype: Being one base from a much bigger clone, this may be a read error. The chain combines TRBV5-1 with TRBJ1-1, with a tentative D call TRBD1 (6 bases). There are 15 residues in the CDR3. Trimming took off 4 bases at V and 7 bases at J, with 20 bases between the two ends. Germline CDR1 SGHRS, CDR2 YFSETQ. In DNA, the CDR3 is TGCGCCAGCAGCCGACTGGCGGCAGGGGTCTTTGAAGCTTTCTTT. Encoded protein: CASSRLAAGVFEAFF.

This clonotype was seen at least ten times. The gene calls are TRBV3-1 and TRBJ2-3, with TRBD1 identical over 10 bases. CDR3 size: 16 residues. After removal of 4 bases from V and 2 bases from J, the junction contained 6 bases not matched to a gene. Germline V gene data show CDR1 as LGHDT and CDR2 as YNNKEL (reference sequence). CDR3 nucleotide sequence: TGTGCCAGCAGCCCGGGACAGGGGACAGCCACAGATACGCAGTATTTT. Protein product: CASSPGQGTATDTQYF.

The V and J genes are TRBV20-1 and TRBJ2-2; 15 nucleotides line up with TRBD2. The junction had 3 bases not matched to a gene; V was cut back by 2 bases and J by 5 bases. The germline V gene encodes CDR1 DFQATT and CDR2 SNEGSKA (reference sequence). This CDR3 region has 16 residues. The CDR3 region is CSARRGLAGGTGELFF. CDR3 nucleotides: TGCAGTGCTAGACGGGGACTAGCGGGGGGAACCGGGGAGCTGTTTTTT.